This TCR beta chain was documented in a study of blood T cell repertoires in COVID-19. Study-wide background: The cDNA or gDNA used as material had been derived from T cells, B-cell-depleted T cells, or PBMCs.

Using immunoSEQ multiplex PCR, the repertoire was profiled, and TCRdb retains in-frame clones only, with some absent. In the table there are tens of thousands of clones, about 91% of which are singletons. The junction had 7 bases not matched to a gene; V was cut back by 7 bases and J by 2 bases. The CDR3 contains 15 residues. Germline values: CDR1 ENHRY, CDR2 SYGVKD. Sequenced: peripheral blood. The clonotype comes from a man aged 65 to 79 with active or convalescent COVID-19. The rearrangement uses TRBV10-3 and TRBJ1-1, with 10 bases matching TRBD1. The CDR3 loop is CAIKRTGGFNTEAFF. In nucleotides, the CDR3 is TGTGCCATCAAACGGACAGGGGGTTTTAACACTGAAGCTTTCTTT.